These 6 T cell receptor beta chains were all obtained from the same sample, sequenced in a study of shared clonotypes between healthy human individuals. The table came from immunoSEQ multiplex PCR; TCRdb's copy has only in-frame clones and leaves some out. This sample has about 1 million clones, with around four fifths found just once. The sequencing input was memory CD4+ T cells sorted from blood. Subset: CD45RA-negative fraction. All receptors come from a man younger than 35 in good health.

This clone was recorded only once. V usage is TRBV10-2 and J usage is TRBJ2-7; possibly TRBD2 for D (5 bases). The CDR3 is made up of 13 amino acids. Per germline, CDR1 WSHSY and CDR2 SAAADI. The V end was cut by 9 bases, the J end by 7 bases, with 19 bases between. Written as DNA, the CDR3 is TGCGCCAGTCTGGGAACGCGGGCCTCGGAGCAGTACTTC. As protein: CASLGTRASEQYF.

The chain combines TRBV30 with TRBJ2-3; the D is unclear. This CDR3 region has 15 residues. Trimming took 3 bases from V and 2 from J, leaving 15 bases between them. Germline-derived CDR1 and CDR2 are GTSNPN and SVGIG (reference sequence). As DNA, the CDR3 is TGTGCCTGGAGGGGTGCCGACCCCCCCACAGATACGCAGTATTTT. Translation gives CAWRGADPPTDTQYF.

The V call is TRBV19, the J call TRBJ2-7, with 9 nucleotides matching TRBD1. Germline V CDR1 and CDR2: LNHDA, SQIVND (reference sequence). The CDR3 is 14 residues long. Germline trimming cut 7 bases from V and 1 base from J; bases unmatched to any gene: 5. Written as DNA, the CDR3 is TGTGCCAGTACCCCGGGGACAGGGTCCTACGAGCAGTACTTC. It translates to CASTPGTGSYEQYF.

This sequence joins TRBV7-2 and TRBJ2-3, with a possible D match to TRBD2 (5 bases). The CDR3 is 15 amino acids. The V and J ends lost 8 bases and 1 base respectively, with 16 bases between them. Germline CDR1 is SGHTA and CDR2 is FQGNSA. The CDR3 reads CASDQLGSGTDTQYF. CDR3 nucleotides: TGTGCCAGCGACCAACTAGGATCGGGCACAGATACGCAGTATTTT.

CDR3 sequence: CASSLVGGPNEKLFF. For the CDR3, the DNA is TGCGCCAGCAGCTTGGTTGGCGGACCGAATGAAAAACTGTTTTTT. V is TRBV5-1 and J is TRBJ1-4; no firm D call. Germline V CDR1 and CDR2: SGHRS, YFSETQ. This CDR3 is built from 15 residues. The V and J ends lost 0 bases and 5 bases respectively, with 11 bases between them.

The chain recombines TRBV10-3 with TRBJ2-5, with D unresolved. V lost 0 bases and J lost 3, with 8 bases in between. CDR3 size: 14 residues. CDR1 is ENHRY and CDR2 is SYGVKD in the germline V gene. As DNA, the CDR3 is TGTGCCATCAGTGAGTCGAACGGAGAAGAGACCCAGTACTTC. Translating gives CAISESNGEETQYF.